This TCR beta chain was captured by sequencing in a study of cytomegalovirus exposure and HLA in healthy donors. This clone was seen a handful of times. The PCR contained 60 Vbeta and 13 Jbeta primers. TCRdb keeps only in-frame clones here, not all; method: immunoSEQ multiplex PCR. Altogether approximately 180,000 clones are present, about four fifths being singletons, with the ten largest covering about 7%. J gave up 0 bases and V 1 base, and 5 bases lay outside the gene matches. Germline loops: CDR1 SEHNR, CDR2 FQNEAQ (reference sequence). The CDR3 sequence is 17 residues long. The sequenced material came from PBMCs. The chain links TRBV7-9 to TRBJ2-5, with 10 bases lining up with TRBD1. The source of this sequence is a man under 40 in good health and CMV-seropositive. The CDR3 nucleotides are TGTGCCAGCAGCTTAGTTGCCGGGACAGGGGACCAAGAGACCCAGTACTTC. Residues: CASSLVAGTGDQETQYF.